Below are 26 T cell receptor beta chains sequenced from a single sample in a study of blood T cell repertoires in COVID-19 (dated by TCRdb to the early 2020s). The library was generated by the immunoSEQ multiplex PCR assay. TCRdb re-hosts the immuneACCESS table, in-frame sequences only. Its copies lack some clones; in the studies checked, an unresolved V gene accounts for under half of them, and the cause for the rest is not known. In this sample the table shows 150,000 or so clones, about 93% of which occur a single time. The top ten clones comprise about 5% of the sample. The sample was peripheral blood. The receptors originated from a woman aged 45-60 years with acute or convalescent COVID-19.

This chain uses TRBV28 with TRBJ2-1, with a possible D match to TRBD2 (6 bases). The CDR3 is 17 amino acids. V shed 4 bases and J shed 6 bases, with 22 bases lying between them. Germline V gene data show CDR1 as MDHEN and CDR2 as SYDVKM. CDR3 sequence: CASSSPSLGVGGNEQFF. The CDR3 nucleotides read TGTGCCAGCAGTTCACCCTCCTTGGGCGTGGGAGGCAATGAGCAGTTCTTC.

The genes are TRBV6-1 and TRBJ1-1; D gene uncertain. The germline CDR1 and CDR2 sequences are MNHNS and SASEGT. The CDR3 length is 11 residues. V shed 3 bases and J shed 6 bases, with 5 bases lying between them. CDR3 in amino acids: CASSDWPEAFF. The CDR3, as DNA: TGTGCCAGCAGTGATTGGCCTGAAGCTTTCTTT.

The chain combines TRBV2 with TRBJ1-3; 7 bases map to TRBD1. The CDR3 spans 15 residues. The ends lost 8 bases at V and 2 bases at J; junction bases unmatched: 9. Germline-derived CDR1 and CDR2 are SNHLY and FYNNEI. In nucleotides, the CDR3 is TGTGCCAGCGTAGACAGGGACCGAGCTGGAAACACCATATATTTT. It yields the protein CASVDRDRAGNTIYF. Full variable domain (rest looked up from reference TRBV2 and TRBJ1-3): EPEVTQTPSHQVTQMGQEVILRCVPISNHLYFYWYRQILGQKVEFLVSFYNNEISEKSEIFDDQFSVERPDGSNFTLKIRSTKLEDSAMYFCASVDRDRAGNTIYFGEGSWLTVV.

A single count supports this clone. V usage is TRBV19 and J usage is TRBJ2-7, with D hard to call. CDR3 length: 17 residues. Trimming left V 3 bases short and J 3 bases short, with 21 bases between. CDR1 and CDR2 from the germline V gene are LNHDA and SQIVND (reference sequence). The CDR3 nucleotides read TGTGCCAGTAGTATTCGACTTACAATGGAAAAAATCTACGAGCAGTACTTC. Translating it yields CASSIRLTMEKIYEQYF.

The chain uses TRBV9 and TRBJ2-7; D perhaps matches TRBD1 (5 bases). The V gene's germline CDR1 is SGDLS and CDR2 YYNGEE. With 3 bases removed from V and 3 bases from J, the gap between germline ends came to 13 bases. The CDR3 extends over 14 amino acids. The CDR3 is CASSAQGSLYEQYF. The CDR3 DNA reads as TGTGCCAGCAGCGCCCAGGGAAGTCTCTACGAGCAGTACTTC.

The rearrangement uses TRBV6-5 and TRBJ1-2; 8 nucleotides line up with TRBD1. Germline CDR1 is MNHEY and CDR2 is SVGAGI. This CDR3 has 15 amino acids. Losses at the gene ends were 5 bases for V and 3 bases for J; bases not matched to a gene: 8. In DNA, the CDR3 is TGTGCCAGCAGTCGTAGGACAGGGACCTACTATGGCTACACCTTC. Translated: CASSRRTGTYYGYTF.

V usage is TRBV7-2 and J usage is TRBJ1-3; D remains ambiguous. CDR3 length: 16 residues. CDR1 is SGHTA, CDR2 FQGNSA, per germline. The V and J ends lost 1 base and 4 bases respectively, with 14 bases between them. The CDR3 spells CASSLVFAGSGNTIYF. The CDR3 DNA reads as TGTGCCAGCAGCTTAGTGTTCGCAGGATCCGGAAACACCATATATTTT.

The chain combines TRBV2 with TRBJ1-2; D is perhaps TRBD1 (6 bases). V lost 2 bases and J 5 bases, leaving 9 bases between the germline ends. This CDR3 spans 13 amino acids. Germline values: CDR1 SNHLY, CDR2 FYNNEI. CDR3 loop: CASSEQTGYGYTF. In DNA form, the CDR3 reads TGTGCCAGCAGTGAACAAACAGGGTATGGCTACACCTTC.

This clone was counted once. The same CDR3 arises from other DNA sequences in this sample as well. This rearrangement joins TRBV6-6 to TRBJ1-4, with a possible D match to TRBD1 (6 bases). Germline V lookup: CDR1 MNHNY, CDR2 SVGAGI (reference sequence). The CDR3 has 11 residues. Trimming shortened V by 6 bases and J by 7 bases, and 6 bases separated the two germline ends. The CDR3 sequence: CASRTGEKLFF. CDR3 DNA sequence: TGTGCCAGCAGGACAGGTGAAAAACTGTTTTTT.

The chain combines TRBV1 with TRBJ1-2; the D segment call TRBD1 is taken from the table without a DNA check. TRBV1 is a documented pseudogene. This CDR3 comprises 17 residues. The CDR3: CTSSQDSGQRSNYGYTF. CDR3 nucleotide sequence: TGCACCAGCAGCCAAGATTCAGGACAGAGGAGTAACTATGGCTACACCTTC.

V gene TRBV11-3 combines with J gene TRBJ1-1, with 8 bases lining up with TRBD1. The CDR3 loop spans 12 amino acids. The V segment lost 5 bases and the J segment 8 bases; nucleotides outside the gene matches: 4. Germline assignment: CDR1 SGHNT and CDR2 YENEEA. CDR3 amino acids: CASSKYRGEAFF. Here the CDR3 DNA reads TGTGCCAGCAGCAAATACAGGGGGGAAGCTTTCTTT.

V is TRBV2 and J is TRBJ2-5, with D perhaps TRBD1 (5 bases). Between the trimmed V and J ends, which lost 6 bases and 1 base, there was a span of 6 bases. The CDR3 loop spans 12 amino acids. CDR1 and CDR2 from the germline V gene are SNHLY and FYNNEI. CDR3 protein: CASSRVQETQYF. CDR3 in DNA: TGTGCCAGCAGCAGGGTCCAAGAGACCCAGTACTTC.

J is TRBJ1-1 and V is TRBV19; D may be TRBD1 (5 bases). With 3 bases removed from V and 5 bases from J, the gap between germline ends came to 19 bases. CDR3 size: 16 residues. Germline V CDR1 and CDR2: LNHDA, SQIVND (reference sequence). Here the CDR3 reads CASSIGAGVKYTEAFF. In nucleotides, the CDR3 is TGTGCCAGTAGTATTGGGGCAGGAGTGAAATATACTGAAGCTTTCTTT.

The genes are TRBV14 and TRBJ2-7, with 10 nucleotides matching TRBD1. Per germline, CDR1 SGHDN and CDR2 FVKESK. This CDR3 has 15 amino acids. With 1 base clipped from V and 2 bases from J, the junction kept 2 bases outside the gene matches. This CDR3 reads CASSQGTGGAYEQYF. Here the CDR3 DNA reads TGTGCCAGCAGCCAAGGGACAGGGGGGGCCTACGAGCAGTACTTC.

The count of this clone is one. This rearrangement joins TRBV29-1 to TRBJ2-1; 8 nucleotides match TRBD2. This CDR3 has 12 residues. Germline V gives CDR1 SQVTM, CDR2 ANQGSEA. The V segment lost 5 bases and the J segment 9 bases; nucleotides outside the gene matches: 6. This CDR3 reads CSVPETSGEQFF. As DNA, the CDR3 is TGCAGCGTTCCTGAAACTAGCGGTGAGCAGTTCTTC.

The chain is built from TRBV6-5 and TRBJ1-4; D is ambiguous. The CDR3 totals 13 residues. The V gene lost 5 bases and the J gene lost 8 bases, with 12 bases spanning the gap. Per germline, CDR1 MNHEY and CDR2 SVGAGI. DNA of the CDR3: TGTGCCAGCAGTCCCCTAGGAGGGGAAAAACTGTTTTTT. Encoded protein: CASSPLGGEKLFF.

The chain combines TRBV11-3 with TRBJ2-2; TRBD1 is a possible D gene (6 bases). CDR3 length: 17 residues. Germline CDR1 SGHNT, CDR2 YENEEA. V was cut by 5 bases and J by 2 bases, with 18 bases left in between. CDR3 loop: CASSLGQGTGNTGELFF. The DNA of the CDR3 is TGTGCCAGCAGCCTTGGGCAGGGGACCGGCAACACCGGGGAGCTGTTTTTT. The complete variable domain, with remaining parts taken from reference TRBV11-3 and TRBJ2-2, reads EAGVVQSPRYKIIEKKQPVAFWCNPISGHNTLYWYLQNLGQGPELLIRYENEEAVDDSQLPKDRFSAERLKGVDSTLKIQPAELGDSAVYLCASSLGQGTGNTGELFFGEGSRLTVL.

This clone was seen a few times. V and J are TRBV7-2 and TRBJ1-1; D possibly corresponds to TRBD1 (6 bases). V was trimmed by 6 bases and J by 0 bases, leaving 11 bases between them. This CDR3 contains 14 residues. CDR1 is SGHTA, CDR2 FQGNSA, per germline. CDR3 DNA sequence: TGTGCCAGCAGTGGGGGGGCGCTGAACACTGAAGCTTTCTTT. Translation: CASSGGALNTEAFF.

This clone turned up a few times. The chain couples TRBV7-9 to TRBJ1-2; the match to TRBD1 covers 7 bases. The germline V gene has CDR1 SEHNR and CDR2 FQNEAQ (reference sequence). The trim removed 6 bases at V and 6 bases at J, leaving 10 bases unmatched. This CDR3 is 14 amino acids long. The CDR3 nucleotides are TGTGCCAGCAGACAAAGACAGGGTTTGGATGGCTACACCTTC. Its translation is CASRQRQGLDGYTF.

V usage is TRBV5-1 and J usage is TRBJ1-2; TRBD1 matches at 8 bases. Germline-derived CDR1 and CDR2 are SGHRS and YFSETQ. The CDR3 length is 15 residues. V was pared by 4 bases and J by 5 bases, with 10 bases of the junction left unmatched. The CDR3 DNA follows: TGCGCCAGCAGCATATCGTCGACAGGGGTGTATGGCTACACCTTC. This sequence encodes CASSISSTGVYGYTF.

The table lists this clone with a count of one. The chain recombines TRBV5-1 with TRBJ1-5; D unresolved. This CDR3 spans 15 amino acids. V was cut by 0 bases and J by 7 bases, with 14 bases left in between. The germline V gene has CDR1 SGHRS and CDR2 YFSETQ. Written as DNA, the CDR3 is TGCGCCAGCAGCTTGGGGGTGGGTGGAGGGCAGCCCCAGCATTTT. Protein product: CASSLGVGGGQPQHF.

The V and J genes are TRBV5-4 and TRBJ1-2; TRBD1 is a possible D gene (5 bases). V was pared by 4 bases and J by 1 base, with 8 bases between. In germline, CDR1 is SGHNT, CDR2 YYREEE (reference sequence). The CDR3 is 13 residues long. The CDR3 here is CASSQDSNYGYTF. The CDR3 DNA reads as TGTGCCAGCAGCCAAGACAGTAACTATGGCTACACCTTC.

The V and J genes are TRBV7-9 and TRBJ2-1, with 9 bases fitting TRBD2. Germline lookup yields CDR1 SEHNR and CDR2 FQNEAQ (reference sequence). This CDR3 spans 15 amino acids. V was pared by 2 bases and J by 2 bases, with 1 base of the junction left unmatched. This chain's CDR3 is CASSLSSGAYNEQFF. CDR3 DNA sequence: TGTGCCAGCAGCTTATCTAGCGGGGCCTACAATGAGCAGTTCTTC.

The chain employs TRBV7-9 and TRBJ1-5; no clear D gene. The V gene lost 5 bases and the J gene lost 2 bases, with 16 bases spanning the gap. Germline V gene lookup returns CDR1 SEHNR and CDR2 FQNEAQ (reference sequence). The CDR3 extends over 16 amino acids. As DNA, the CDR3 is TGTGCCAGCAGCCACAGTGACCCTTTGGGCAATCAGCCCCAGCATTTT. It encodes CASSHSDPLGNQPQHF.

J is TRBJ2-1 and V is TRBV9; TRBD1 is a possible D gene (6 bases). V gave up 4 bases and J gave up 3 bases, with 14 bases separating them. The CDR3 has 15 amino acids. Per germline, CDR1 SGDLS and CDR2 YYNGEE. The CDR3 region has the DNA TGTGCCAGCAGCCCGCAGGGGTTAGACTACAATGAGCAGTTCTTC. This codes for CASSPQGLDYNEQFF.

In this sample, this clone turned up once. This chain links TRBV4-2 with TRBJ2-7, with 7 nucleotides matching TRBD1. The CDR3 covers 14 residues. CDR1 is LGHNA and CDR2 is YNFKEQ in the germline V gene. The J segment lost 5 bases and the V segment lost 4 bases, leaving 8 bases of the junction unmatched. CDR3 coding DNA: TGTGCCAGCAGCCTAGGGGGCAGGGCTGACGAGCAGTACTTC. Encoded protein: CASSLGGRADEQYF.